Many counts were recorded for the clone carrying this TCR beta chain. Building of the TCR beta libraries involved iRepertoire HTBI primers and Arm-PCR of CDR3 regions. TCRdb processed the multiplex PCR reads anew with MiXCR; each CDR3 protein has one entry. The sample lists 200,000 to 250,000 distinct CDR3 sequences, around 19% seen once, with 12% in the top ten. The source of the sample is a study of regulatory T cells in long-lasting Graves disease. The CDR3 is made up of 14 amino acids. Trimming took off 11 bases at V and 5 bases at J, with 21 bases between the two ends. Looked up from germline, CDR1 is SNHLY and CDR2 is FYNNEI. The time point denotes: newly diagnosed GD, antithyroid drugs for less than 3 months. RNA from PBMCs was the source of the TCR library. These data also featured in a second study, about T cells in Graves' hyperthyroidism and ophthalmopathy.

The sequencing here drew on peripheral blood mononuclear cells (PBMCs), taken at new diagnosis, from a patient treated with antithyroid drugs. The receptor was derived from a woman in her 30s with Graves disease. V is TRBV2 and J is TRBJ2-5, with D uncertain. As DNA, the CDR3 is TGTGCCGGCTCTAGTGAACACCTCGGGGAGACCCAGTACTTC. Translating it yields CAGSSEHLGETQYF.